This T cell receptor (beta chain) was found in a study of cytotoxic CD8 clonotypes in ibrutinib-treated CLL. Measured with immunoSEQ multiplex PCR; TCRdb has only the in-frame clones, and not every one. The profile shows some 61,000 clones, about two thirds of them singletons. Of note for this clone: What it binds is not known.

CDR3 length equals 13 residues. Trimming removed 6 bases from V and 4 bases from J, with 12 bases in between. Germline CDR1 and CDR2: MNHNS and SASEGT. The study's findings and limits: Clonality went higher at ibrutinib response and then dropped back toward baseline at progression. Stable or contracted on treatment, public clonotypes were also uncommon. Sampling schedules were unmatched across sustained-remission and progressing patients.

This rearrangement joins TRBV6-1 to TRBJ1-1; D is possibly TRBD1 (5 bases). The sequences come from PBMCs, collected after 12 months of ibrutinib treatment. This TCR came from a human donor with chronic lymphocytic leukemia. The CDR3 region is CASSSREGTEAFF. CDR3 nucleotides: TGTGCCAGCAGCTCCAGGGAGGGCACTGAAGCTTTCTTT.